The T cell receptor (beta chain) under discussion was sequenced for a study of blood T cell repertoires in COVID-19. Across the study: Material from acute and convalescent COVID-19 was sourced from the United States, Italy and Spain. From T cells, B-cell-depleted T cells, or PBMCs came the material, which was cDNA or gDNA.

V gave up 1 base and J gave up 2 bases; unmatched junction bases: 3. There are 15 residues in the CDR3. Germline loops: CDR1 SGHTA, CDR2 FQGNSA. Authors' processing steps: Reference gene primers were amplified, and this amplification served to estimate nucleated cell counts. Generated by immunoSEQ multiplex PCR, the TCRdb table keeps only in-frame clones and is missing some. V and J calls and clone size are copied from that table; D and trimming were computed from the DNA. The sample holds 250,000 or so clones, roughly 89% seen once. Sequencing was carried out using peripheral blood. This receptor was taken from a woman between 25 and 40 years old with active or convalescent COVID-19. This chain links TRBV7-2 with TRBJ2-7; 9 bases align to TRBD2. The CDR3 DNA reads TGTGCCAGCAGCTTAGAGGGACTAGCCACCTACGAGCAGTACTTC. This sequence encodes CASSLEGLATYEQYF.